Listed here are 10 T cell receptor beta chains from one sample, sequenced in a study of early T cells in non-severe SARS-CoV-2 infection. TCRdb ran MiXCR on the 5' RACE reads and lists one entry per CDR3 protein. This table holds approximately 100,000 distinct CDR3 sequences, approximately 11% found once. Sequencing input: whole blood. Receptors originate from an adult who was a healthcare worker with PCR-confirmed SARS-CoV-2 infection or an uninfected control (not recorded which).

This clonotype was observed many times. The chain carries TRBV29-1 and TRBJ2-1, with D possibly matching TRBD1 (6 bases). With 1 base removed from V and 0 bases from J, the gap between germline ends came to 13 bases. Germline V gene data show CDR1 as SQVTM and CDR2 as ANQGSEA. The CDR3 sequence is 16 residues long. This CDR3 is CSVEGAGAVSYNEQFF. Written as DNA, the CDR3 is TGCAGCGTTGAAGGAGCAGGGGCGGTCTCCTACAATGAGCAGTTCTTC.

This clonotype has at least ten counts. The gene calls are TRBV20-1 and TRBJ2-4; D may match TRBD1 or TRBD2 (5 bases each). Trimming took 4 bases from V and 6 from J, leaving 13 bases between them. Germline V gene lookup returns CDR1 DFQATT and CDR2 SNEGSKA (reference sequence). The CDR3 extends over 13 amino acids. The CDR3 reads CSANGVGVNIQYF. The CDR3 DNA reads TGCAGTGCTAACGGGGTGGGGGTAAACATTCAGTACTTC.

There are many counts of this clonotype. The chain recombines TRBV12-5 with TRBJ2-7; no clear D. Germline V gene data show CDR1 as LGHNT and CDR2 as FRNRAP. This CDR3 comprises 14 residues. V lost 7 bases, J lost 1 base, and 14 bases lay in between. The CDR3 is CASARDGTSYEQYF. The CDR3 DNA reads TGTGCTAGTGCCCGAGACGGTACATCCTACGAGCAGTACTTC.

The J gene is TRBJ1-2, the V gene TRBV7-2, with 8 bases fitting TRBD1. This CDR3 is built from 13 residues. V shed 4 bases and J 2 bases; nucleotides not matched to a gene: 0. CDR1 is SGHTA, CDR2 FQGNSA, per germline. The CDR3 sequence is CASSWTGNYGYTF. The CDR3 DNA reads TGTGCCAGCAGCTGGACAGGGAACTATGGCTACACCTTC.

This CDR3 is CASSRRGRTMNTEAFF. In DNA, the CDR3 is TGTGCCAGCAGTCGCAGAGGACGGACCATGAACACTGAAGCTTTCTTT. The J gene is TRBJ1-1, the V gene TRBV3-1; D ambiguous. V lost 6 bases, J lost 0 bases, and 17 bases lay in between. The germline gives CDR1 LGHDT, CDR2 YNNKEL (reference sequence). There are 16 residues in the CDR3.

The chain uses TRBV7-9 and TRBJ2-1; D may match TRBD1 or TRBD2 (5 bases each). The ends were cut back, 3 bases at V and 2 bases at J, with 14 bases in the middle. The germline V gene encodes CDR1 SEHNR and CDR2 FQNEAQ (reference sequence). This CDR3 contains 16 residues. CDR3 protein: CASSLGVGPTYNEQFF. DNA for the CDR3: TGTGCCAGCAGCTTGGGGGTGGGGCCTACCTACAATGAGCAGTTCTTC.

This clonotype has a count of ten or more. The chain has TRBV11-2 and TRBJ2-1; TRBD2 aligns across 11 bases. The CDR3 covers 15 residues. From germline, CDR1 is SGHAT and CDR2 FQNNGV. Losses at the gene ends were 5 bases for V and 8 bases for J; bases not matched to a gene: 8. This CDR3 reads CASSPLAGGVYEQFF. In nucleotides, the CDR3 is TGTGCCAGCAGCCCTCTAGCGGGAGGTGTCTATGAGCAGTTCTTC.

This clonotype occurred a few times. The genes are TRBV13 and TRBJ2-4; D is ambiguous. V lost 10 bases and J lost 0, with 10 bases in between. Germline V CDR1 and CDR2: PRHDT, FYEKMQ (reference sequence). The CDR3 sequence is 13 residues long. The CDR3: CATAELAKNIQYF. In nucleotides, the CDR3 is TGTGCCACCGCAGAGTTAGCCAAAAACATTCAGTACTTC.

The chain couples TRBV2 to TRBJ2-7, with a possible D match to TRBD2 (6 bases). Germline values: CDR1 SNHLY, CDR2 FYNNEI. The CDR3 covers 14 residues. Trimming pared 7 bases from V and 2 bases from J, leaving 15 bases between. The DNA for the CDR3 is TGTGCCAGCACCTACCAGGAGGGGCCCTACGAGCAGTACTTC. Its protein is CASTYQEGPYEQYF. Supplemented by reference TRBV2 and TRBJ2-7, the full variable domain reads EPEVTQTPSHQVTQMGQEVILRCVPISNHLYFYWYRQILGQKVEFLVSFYNNEISEKSEIFDDQFSVERPDGSNFTLKIRSTKLEDSAMYFCASTYQEGPYEQYFGPGTRLTVT.

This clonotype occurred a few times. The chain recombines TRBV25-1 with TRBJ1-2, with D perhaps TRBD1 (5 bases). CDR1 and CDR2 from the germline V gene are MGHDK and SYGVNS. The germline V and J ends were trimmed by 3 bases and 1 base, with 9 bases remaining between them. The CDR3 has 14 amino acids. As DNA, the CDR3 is TGTGCCAGCAGTGATGACAGTCTTAACTATGGCTACACCTTC. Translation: CASSDDSLNYGYTF.